This T cell receptor (beta chain) was profiled in a study of vaccination and CD4 T cells after COVID-19 (dated by TCRdb to 2021 to 2024). As for the study more broadly: Six males and four females were included in the convalescent cohort, with two Hispanic individuals, seven Caucasians, two Asians and one multiracial person represented. Participants got two doses of the Pfizer-BioNTech BNT162b2 vaccine (n=8) or two doses of the Moderna mRNA-1273 vaccine (n=2). Post-COVID blood samples were collected from convalescent patients a median of roughly 100 days after diagnosis, with a range of roughly 30 to 170 days. Post-vaccine blood samples were obtained a median of roughly 75 days after the second vaccine dose, with a range of roughly 14 to 241 days. Culture stimuli were overlapping spike peptide pools from SARS-CoV-2 and from the common cold coronaviruses HCoV-NL63, HCoV-OC43 and HCoV-229E. Control cultures used a CEFX viral epitope pool as positive control, an HIV-1 Nef peptide pool as negative control, or no peptide. The spike-specific CD4+ TCR repertoire was compared before and after mRNA vaccination in around ten COVID-19 convalescent patients and a handful of infection-naive healthy vaccine recipients. Study-wide conclusions, independent of this receptor: The median number of SARS-CoV-2-reactive clonotypes rose from around 21 after infection to 30 to 45 after vaccination, but the change was not significant. Only a relatively small number of convalescent patients were included in the study, and early timepoints following natural infection were not analyzed. In convalescent patients, nearly all vaccine-specific clones (304 of 307) were found to be mono-reactive for SARS-CoV-2 spike rather than cross-reactive with common cold coronaviruses. Among the post-vaccine SARS-CoV-2-reactive clones in convalescent patients, a median 86.3% showed up only after vaccination, which suggests vaccine-specific priming.

This clonotype turned up a few times. The specificity of this receptor is unknown. Within one base of it there is no much larger clone, and no base qualities were kept. The library was prepared using PCR. At the Johns Hopkins FTIC core, DNA from the cultured CD4+ T cells underwent TCR sequencing with the Oncomine TCR Beta short-read assay. The QIAamp micro DNA kit was used to extract genomic DNA from the cultured CD4+ T cells. Oncomine TCR Beta libraries from cultured CD4+ T cells were pooled using unique dual indexes and sequenced on an Illumina iSeq 100. The source study handled its data this way. Non-productive sequences were filtered out, and CDR3s that did not start with C, did not end with F or W, or were shorter than 7 amino acids were discarded. The MANAFEST web application identified antigen-specific clonotypes by comparing peptide-stimulated wells against reference wells and other culture wells. Positive clones required FDR below 0.05, an odds ratio above 5, and productive frequency above 0.1% in at least two of three replicate wells. Clonotypes that were significantly expanded in both SARS-CoV-2 spike wells and at least one common cold coronavirus spike condition were defined as cross-reactive. Using R version 3.6.1, CDR3 homology was evaluated through Levenshtein distances (stringdist) along with unrooted phylogenetic trees (ape). The public reads were quality trimmed at Q25 with fastp and then assembled into clones with MiXCR by TCRdb, keeping productive beta chains. Duplicate CDR3 protein sequences are folded into a single record with the most common DNA and genes. V and J calls and clone size were set by TCRdb, not the authors. The sample table lists under 20,000 distinct CDR3 sequences, 42% of them with a count of one. About 26% of the sample comes from the top ten.

Deletion took 1 base off V and 7 bases off J, with a span of 10 bases between the germline ends. Reading the germline V gene (reference sequence) gives CDR1 LNHNV and CDR2 YYDKDF. The CDR3 contains 14 residues, cysteine and phenylalanine counted. The CDR3 DNA has 42 bases and is translated from base 1. The treatment or condition label corresponds to: approximately 10-day PBMC culture with coronavirus spike peptide pools or control peptides (ViraFEST assay). The ViraFEST assay, used in the study, expanded antigen-specific T cells with peptide pools and then identified the expanded clonotypes through TCR sequencing. Healthy vaccine recipients had no prior SARS-CoV-2 infection, confirmed by negative nucleocapsid antibody tests before and after vaccination. PBMCs were cultured at under 2.5 million per well in IMDM supplemented with roughly 5.2% human AB serum and 10 IU/ml IL-2, with approximately 11 ug/ml peptide pools added. On days 3 and 7, half of the culture medium was replaced with fresh IL-2-containing medium. Once the cells had been in culture for roughly 10 days, the EasySep CD4+ T cell isolation kit was used to isolate CD4+ T cells by negative selection. Ficoll-Paque Plus gradient centrifugation was used to isolate PBMCs from whole blood, and the isolated PBMCs were then either used fresh or cryopreserved at -140C. Culture conditions were generally each tested in triplicate wells.

The sample was CD4+ T cells from blood, cultured in vitro, taken before SARS-CoV-2 vaccination. The chain uses TRBV15 and TRBJ1-4; the D gene identity is not certain. The TCR was taken from a human donor who received a COVID-19 vaccine. The CDR3 region has the sequence CATSRASNIEKLFF. The DNA reads as follows: TGTGCCACCAGCAGAGCCAGTAATATTGAAAAACTGTTTTTT.